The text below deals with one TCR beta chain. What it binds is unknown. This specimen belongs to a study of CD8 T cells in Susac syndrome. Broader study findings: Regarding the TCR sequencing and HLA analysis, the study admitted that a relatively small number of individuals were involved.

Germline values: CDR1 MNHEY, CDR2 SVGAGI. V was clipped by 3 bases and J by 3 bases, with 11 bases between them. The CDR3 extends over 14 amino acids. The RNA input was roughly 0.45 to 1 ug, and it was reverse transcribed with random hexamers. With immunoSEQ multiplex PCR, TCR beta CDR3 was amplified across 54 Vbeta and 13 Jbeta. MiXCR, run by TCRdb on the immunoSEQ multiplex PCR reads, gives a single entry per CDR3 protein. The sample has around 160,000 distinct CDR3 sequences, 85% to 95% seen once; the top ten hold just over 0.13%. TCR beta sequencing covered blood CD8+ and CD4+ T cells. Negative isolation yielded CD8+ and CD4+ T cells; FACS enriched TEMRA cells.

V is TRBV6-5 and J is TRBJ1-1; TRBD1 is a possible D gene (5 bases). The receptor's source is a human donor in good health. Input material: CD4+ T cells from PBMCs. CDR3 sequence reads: CASSYTGWYTEAFF. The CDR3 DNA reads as TGTGCCAGCAGTTATACAGGATGGTACACTGAAGCTTTCTTT.